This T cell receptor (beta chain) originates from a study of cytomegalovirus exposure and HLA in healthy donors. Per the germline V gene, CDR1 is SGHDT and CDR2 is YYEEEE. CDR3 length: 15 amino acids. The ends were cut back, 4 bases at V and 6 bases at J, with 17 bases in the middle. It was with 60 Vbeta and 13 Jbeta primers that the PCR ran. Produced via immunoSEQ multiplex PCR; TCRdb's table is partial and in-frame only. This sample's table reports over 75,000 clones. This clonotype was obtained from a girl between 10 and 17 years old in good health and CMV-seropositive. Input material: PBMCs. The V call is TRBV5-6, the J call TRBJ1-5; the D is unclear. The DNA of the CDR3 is TGTGCCAGCAGCCCGGGAGGTGGGTTCACTCAGCCCCAGCATTTT. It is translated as CASSPGGGFTQPQHF. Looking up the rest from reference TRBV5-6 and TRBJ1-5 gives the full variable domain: DAGVTQSPTHLIKTRGQQVTLRCSPKSGHDTVSWYQQALGQGPQFIFQYYEEEERQRGNFPDRFSGHQFPNYSSELNVNALLLGDSALYLCASSPGGGFTQPQHFGDGTRLSIL.